The 24 T cell receptor beta chains below all came from one sample that was sequenced in a study of PD-1 blockade in classical Hodgkin lymphoma. The repertoire was sequenced with immunoSEQ multiplex PCR; TCRdb's copy has only in-frame clones and lacks some. The repertoire includes approximately 90,000 clones, about 83% of them detected once, and about 18% sits in the top ten. Time point of the sample: cycle 4 day 1 (C4D1), after 6 weeks of nivolumab. In every patient, relapse followed autologous stem cell transplantation, while exposure to brentuximab vedotin differed. Sequenced here: peripheral blood mononuclear cells (PBMCs), sampled before the fourth cycle of nivolumab. The receptors come from a human donor with classical Hodgkin lymphoma.

The chain combines TRBV11-1 with TRBJ2-2, with 10 nucleotides matching TRBD2. V was clipped by 3 bases and J by 1 base; unmatched bases: 8. This CDR3 is built from 18 residues. CDR1 is SGHAT, CDR2 FQDESV, per germline (reference sequence). As DNA, the CDR3 is TGTGCCAGCAGCTTGGGGACTAGCGCATTCCTGAACACCGGGGAGCTGTTTTTT. Amino acids: CASSLGTSAFLNTGELFF.

The chain joins TRBV5-6 to TRBJ1-3, with a tentative D call TRBD1 (6 bases). Deletions cut 4 bases from V and 1 base from J, with 12 bases between. The CDR3 length is 15 residues. CDR1 and CDR2 (germline): SGHDT, YYEEEE. CDR3 DNA sequence: TGTGCCAGCAGCCTGGGAGGGGGGTCTGGAAACACCATATATTTT. Translation gives CASSLGGGSGNTIYF.

The J gene is TRBJ2-2, the V gene TRBV6-5, with 7 bases aligning to TRBD2. The trim removed 2 bases at V and 8 bases at J, leaving 5 bases unmatched. The CDR3 consists of 14 residues. Looked up from germline, CDR1 is MNHEY and CDR2 is SVGAGI. CDR3: CASSYEREGGELFF. CDR3 nucleotides: TGTGCCAGCAGTTACGAAAGGGAGGGAGGGGAGCTGTTTTTT.

CDR3 nucleotides: TGTGCCAGCAGTGACCTAGCAGCTTACAATGAGCAGTTCTTC. The encoded protein is CASSDLAAYNEQFF. The rearrangement uses TRBV25-1 and TRBJ2-1; tentative D call: TRBD2 (5 bases). The CDR3 loop spans 14 amino acids. V lost 3 bases and J 4 bases, leaving 10 bases between the germline ends. From germline, CDR1 is MGHDK and CDR2 SYGVNS.

The V call is TRBV19, the J call TRBJ2-4, with 9 bases matching TRBD2. V shed 6 bases and J 5 bases; nucleotides not matched to a gene: 5. The CDR3 totals 14 residues. From germline, CDR1 is LNHDA and CDR2 SQIVND (reference sequence). The CDR3 protein is CASSGLANQNIQYF. CDR3 sequence (DNA): TGTGCCAGTAGCGGACTAGCGAACCAAAACATTCAGTACTTC.

J is TRBJ2-1 and V is TRBV7-8; D unclear. The CDR3 extends over 14 amino acids. V dropped 2 bases and J dropped 2 bases, with 7 bases sitting between them. Germline values: CDR1 SGHVS, CDR2 FQNEAQ. The CDR3 sequence: CASSLRRPYNEQFF. CDR3 nucleotides: TGTGCCAGCAGCTTAAGGCGACCCTACAATGAGCAGTTCTTC.

The chain carries TRBV15 and TRBJ2-7; D gene ambiguous. CDR1 is LNHNV and CDR2 is YYDKDF in the germline V gene (reference sequence). Between the trimmed V and J ends, which lost 3 bases and 3 bases, there was a span of 15 bases. This CDR3 region has 15 residues. The CDR3 DNA sequence: TGTGCCACCAGCAGGAGTGGGGATTTCGGCTACGAGCAGTACTTC. Its translation: CATSRSGDFGYEQYF.

J is TRBJ2-2 and V is TRBV18; TRBD1 matches 9 bases. The CDR3 loop spans 15 amino acids. Unmatched junction bases numbered 0, after V lost 0 bases and J lost 4 bases. The germline V gene encodes CDR1 KGHSH and CDR2 LQKENI. CDR3 nucleotide sequence: TGTGCCAGCTCACCACCGGGACAGGGCACCGGGGAGCTGTTTTTT. Translation: CASSPPGQGTGELFF.

V gene TRBV7-2 combines with J gene TRBJ1-3; D might be TRBD1 (6 bases). The CDR3 runs to 15 residues. With 5 bases removed from V and 4 bases from J, the gap between germline ends came to 15 bases. The V gene's germline CDR1 is SGHTA and CDR2 FQGNSA. The CDR3 is CASSQPQGWGNTIYF. The CDR3 nucleotides read TGTGCCAGCAGCCAACCGCAGGGGTGGGGAAACACCATATATTTT.

This sequence joins TRBV9 and TRBJ1-1, with a weak D call TRBD1 (6 bases). The ends were cut back, 3 bases at V and 0 bases at J, with 9 bases in the middle. The germline V gene has CDR1 SGDLS and CDR2 YYNGEE. This CDR3 contains 14 residues. The CDR3 bases are TGTGCCAGCAGCGCCGGGACAATGAACACTGAAGCTTTCTTT. Its protein product is CASSAGTMNTEAFF.

The chain has TRBV27 and TRBJ2-1; 7 bases are a match to TRBD2. From germline, CDR1 is MNHEY and CDR2 SMNVEV (reference sequence). After removal of 2 bases from V and 9 bases from J, the junction contained 7 bases not matched to a gene. The CDR3 runs to 14 residues. The CDR3 reads CASSLGGGPREQFF. The CDR3 nucleotides are TGTGCCAGCAGTTTAGGGGGAGGGCCCCGTGAGCAGTTCTTC.

The CDR3 sequence is CASSIDGVDGANVLTF. DNA for the CDR3: TGTGCCAGTAGTATAGATGGGGTCGACGGGGCCAACGTCCTGACTTTC. J is TRBJ2-6 and V is TRBV19; D remains ambiguous. The CDR3 is 16 amino acids. With 0 bases removed from V and 4 bases from J, the gap between germline ends came to 10 bases. The V gene's germline CDR1 is LNHDA and CDR2 SQIVND (reference sequence).

This clone was seen a few times. V is TRBV10-3 and J is TRBJ1-1, with a weak D call TRBD1 (6 bases). The CDR3 totals 14 residues. V shed 6 bases and J shed 0 bases, with 11 bases lying between them. Germline V gene lookup returns CDR1 ENHRY and CDR2 SYGVKD. This CDR3 reads CAIRRQALNTEAFF. The CDR3, as DNA: TGTGCCATCAGAAGACAGGCTTTGAACACTGAAGCTTTCTTT.

The V and J genes are TRBV6-6 and TRBJ2-6; TRBD1 aligns across 7 bases. CDR3 length: 16 amino acids. The V gene end was trimmed by 4 bases and the J gene end by 3 bases; junction bases not matched to a gene: 6. CDR1 is MNHNY, CDR2 SVGAGI, per germline (reference sequence). Here the CDR3 reads CASSSHQGVGANVLTF. CDR3 DNA: TGTGCCAGCAGTTCTCATCAGGGGGTTGGGGCCAACGTCCTGACTTTC.

The chain carries TRBV5-1 and TRBJ1-1, with D possibly matching TRBD1 (6 bases). Trimming left V 4 bases short and J 1 base short, with 11 bases between. The CDR3 is 14 residues long. Germline V gene data show CDR1 as SGHRS and CDR2 as YFSETQ. CDR3 coding DNA: TGCGCCAGCAGCGTGGACAGCGCGAACACTGAAGCTTTCTTT. This sequence encodes CASSVDSANTEAFF.

The chain carries TRBV7-2 and TRBJ1-2, with D possibly TRBD1 on 6 matching bases. CDR3 length equals 14 residues. Germline CDR1 is SGHTA and CDR2 is FQGNSA. V was clipped by 5 bases and J by 8 bases, with 18 bases between them. The CDR3 nucleotides are TGTGCCAGCAGCAGACAGGAGACGACTTGGGGCTACACCTTC. As protein: CASSRQETTWGYTF. Full variable domain (rest looked up from reference TRBV7-2 and TRBJ1-2): GAGVSQSPSNKVTEKGKDVELRCDPISGHTALYWYRQSLGQGLEFLIYFQGNSAPDKSGLPSDRFSAERTGGSVSTLTIQRTQQEDSAVYLCASSRQETTWGYTFGSGTRLTVV.

The V call is TRBV11-3, the J call TRBJ2-1; D is uncertain. The CDR3 sequence is 13 residues long. Germline CDR1 reads SGHNT; CDR2 reads YENEEA. The ends were cut back, 1 base at V and 7 bases at J, with 8 bases in the middle. The CDR3 DNA reads as TGTGCCAGCAGCTTAGGTCCCAGGAATGAGCAGTTCTTC. It translates to CASSLGPRNEQFF.

The CDR3 sequence is CASKETEDGYTF. CDR3 in DNA: TGTGCCAGCAAAGAAACGGAGGATGGCTACACCTTC. V and J are TRBV27 and TRBJ1-2; D is uncertain. Trimming removed 7 bases from V and 6 bases from J, with 12 bases in between. Germline loops: CDR1 MNHEY, CDR2 SMNVEV (reference sequence). The CDR3 has 12 amino acids.

This clone was observed a handful of times. The CDR3: CASSSLAGTETQYF. The CDR3 bases are TGCGCCAGCAGCTCTCTAGCGGGGACGGAGACCCAGTACTTC. The chain is built from TRBV5-1 and TRBJ2-5; 9 positions agree with TRBD2. The CDR3 length is 14 residues. V dropped 3 bases and J dropped 5; count of bases not matched to a gene: 5. CDR1 and CDR2 (germline): SGHRS, YFSETQ.

The rearrangement joins TRBV4-2 to TRBJ2-5; 7 bases map to TRBD2. Looked up from germline, CDR1 is LGHNA and CDR2 is YNFKEQ. J lost 5 bases, V lost 1 base, and 4 bases had no gene match. CDR3 size: 14 residues. The CDR3 reads CASSQGGRAETQYF. CDR3 coding DNA: TGTGCCAGCAGCCAAGGAGGGAGGGCTGAGACCCAGTACTTC.

This chain links TRBV7-8 with TRBJ2-3; 8 positions agree with TRBD1. Germline CDR1 is SGHVS and CDR2 is FQNEAQ. The J segment lost 1 base and the V segment lost 5 bases, leaving 5 bases of the junction unmatched. The CDR3 has 15 residues. This chain's CDR3 is CASSPVTGGTDTQYF. As DNA, the CDR3 is TGTGCCAGCAGCCCAGTGACAGGGGGCACAGATACGCAGTATTTT.

The rearrangement uses TRBV5-1 and TRBJ2-1; TRBD2 aligns across 8 bases. Germline V gene data show CDR1 as SGHRS and CDR2 as YFSETQ. With V trimmed by 0 bases and J by 4 bases, 3 bases remained unmatched. The CDR3 totals 15 residues. The CDR3 sequence: CASSLEIAGYNEQFF. CDR3 nucleotide sequence: TGCGCCAGCAGCTTGGAGATAGCGGGATACAATGAGCAGTTCTTC.

This clone was seen repeatedly, ten times or more. The rearrangement uses TRBV14 and TRBJ2-3; 7 bases align to TRBD2. CDR3 length: 14 amino acids. V gave up 9 bases and J gave up 2 bases; unmatched junction bases: 8. Germline V gene data show CDR1 as SGHDN and CDR2 as FVKESK. The CDR3: CASPGLTNTDTQYF. CDR3 nucleotides: TGTGCCAGTCCGGGACTAACTAACACAGATACGCAGTATTTT.

The V and J genes are TRBV10-1 and TRBJ2-5, with D tentatively TRBD2 (5 bases). Germline assignment: CDR1 WNHNN and CDR2 SYGVQD (reference sequence). The CDR3 is made up of 15 amino acids. V was pared by 0 bases and J by 7 bases, with 15 bases between. The CDR3 bases are TGCGCCAGCAGTGAGTCGGGTCCCGGCCGGGGGACCCAGTACTTC. Amino acids: CASSESGPGRGTQYF.